This T cell receptor (beta chain) was found in a study of blood T cell repertoires in COVID-19. About the research overall: The study drew acute and convalescent COVID-19 samples from the United States, Italy and Spain. Sample material is recorded as cDNA or gDNA derived from T cells, B-cell-depleted T cells, or PBMCs.

The CDR3 sequence is 17 residues long. The germline CDR1 and CDR2 sequences are KGHDR and SFDVKD. With 0 bases removed from V and 1 base from J, the gap between germline ends came to 11 bases. This table comes from immunoSEQ multiplex PCR, and its TCRdb copy is limited to in-frame clones, with some not included. This sample yields about 62,000 clones, of which 70% to 85% are seen a single time; roughly 18% belongs to the top ten. The clonotype was recovered from a man aged 55-75 years with acute or convalescent COVID-19. Sequencing used peripheral blood. The J gene is TRBJ2-2, the V gene TRBV24-1; possible D gene TRBD2, 5 bases. The CDR3 nucleotides read TGTGCCACCAGTGATTTGGGGCCCGGGAAGAACACCGGGGAGCTGTTTTTT. This gives the protein CATSDLGPGKNTGELFF.